This is a list of T cell receptor beta chains from one sample in a study of metastatic and nonmetastatic thyroid tumors. With MiXCR, TCRdb called clones anew from the PCR reads. The repertoire includes some 20,000 clones, around 33% of them detected once, and roughly 28% sits in the top ten. Sequencing was done on a sample of tumor tissue. All receptors derive from a female donor with papillary thyroid cancer or a benign thyroid nodule (not recorded which). Some clones in this sample may be carry-over from other donors' samples. The CDR3 runs from the conserved cysteine through the conserved F or W. A row's size may be missing; if present it is once, few, many or a size class.

v_call clone_size cdr3_aa
TRBV6-2/TRBV6-3 few CASKDRGNQPQHF
TRBV6-2/TRBV6-3 - CATLPGRNSPLHF
TRBV5-1 few CASSSGQGTDTQYF
TRBV6-1 few CASSRGLGPEAFF
TRBV6-1 - CASSGDRGPDLETYEQYF
TRBV11-2 - CASSFREAFYNEQFF
TRBV12-3/TRBV12-4 few CASSLVGNTGELFF
TRBV2 - CASSDRGEQYF
TRBV5-8 - CASSLAGVTGELFF
TRBV24-1 - CATSDSGWAHTDTQYF
TRBV6-1 few CATLVPLLENEKLFF
TRBV14 - CASSLSGGGSPLHF
TRBV7-9 - CASSKSGGVYEQYF
TRBV24-1 few CATSDRPLNEQFF
TRBV11-2 - CASSGWTGPTVNYGYTF
TRBV11-2 - CASSLDWELAVGELFF
TRBV5-6 - CASSRNGGTGTGELFF
TRBV7-3 - CASSPDLLESKQYF
TRBV3-1 - CASSILAGGPNEQFF
TRBV6-5 - CASSYTGPGRGTHQPQHF
TRBV27 few CATLGSSYNEQFF
TRBV11-2 - CASSSRGNSYNEQFF
TRBV12-5 - CASGPNRGLGYGYTF
TRBV6-1 - CASSAGTNYGYTF
TRBV6-2/TRBV6-3 - CASQTGSSGNTIYF
TRBV24-1 - CATQGPNYGYTF
TRBV6-2/TRBV6-3 - CASSRQGNTGELFF
TRBV11-2 - CASSSNRGGADTQYF
TRBV11-2 once CASSQTEGARNEQFF
TRBV5-5 few CASSLAYTGDGYTF
TRBV5-6 once CASSWLIVISYEQYF
TRBV12-3/TRBV12-4 - CASSLRPGRGSYGYTF
TRBV7-9 - CASSPTGSGRAYNEQFF
TRBV5-1 - CASSLGPGNTIYF
TRBV6-2/TRBV6-3 - CASGRGYEQYF
TRBV6-1 few CASISGTVFYEQYF
TRBV6-1 - CASSKGQYTPGYTF
TRBV11-3 - CASSPWDRGTYEQYF
TRBV18 - CASSPRDFYEQFF
TRBV10-3 - CVTRRTDGNTIYF
TRBV4-1 - CASSQEAGGDHEQYF
TRBV10-2 - CASTPAGGVYIETQYF
TRBV12-3/TRBV12-4 few CASNKGGTDTQYF
TRBV18 - CASSPDGTNTEAFF
TRBV19 - CASSIPLAGTGELFF
TRBV20-1 once CSARASNTGELFF
TRBV7-2 few CASSLLAEETQYF
TRBV9 - CASSVGVSRGYTF
TRBV28 few CASSLVGSDTGELFF
TRBV6-2/TRBV6-3 - CASTLGRRGRDSPLHF
TRBV28 few CASSLEPSTDTQYF
TRBV11-2 once CASSLVAGTSGRGNEQFF
TRBV6-5 - CASSYSSRHSPLHF
TRBV6-5 - CASSSPTSPNSPLHF
TRBV20-1 - CSARKRAEEVETQYF
TRBV25-1 - CASSENRGYEQYF
TRBV20-1 - CSAREGLAAFEQYF
TRBV28 - CASSLLAGPRGYEQYF
TRBV20-1 - CSARAVDRGAGEQFF